This T cell receptor (beta chain) came from a study of blood T cells in healthy people across ages. The use of a sample-barcoded 5' primer and a J-beta primer mix characterized a second PCR of roughly 6 to 11 cycles. TCRdb re-called the 5' RACE reads with MiXCR, one entry per CDR3 protein. The profile shows some 1.1 million distinct CDR3 sequences, 35% to 45% of them singletons. Germline CDR1 is MNHEY and CDR2 is SMNVEV (reference sequence). Trimming left V 6 bases short and J 5 bases short, with 15 bases between. The CDR3 runs to 14 residues. Sequenced material: blood. The receptor's source is a man aged 18 to 29 in good health. V and J are TRBV27 and TRBJ2-3; D possibly corresponds to TRBD2 (6 bases). The CDR3 loop reads CASRETGAVDTQYF. The CDR3 nucleotides are TGTGCCAGCAGGGAAACGGGAGCAGTAGATACGCAGTATTTT.